The 5 T cell receptor beta chains below were found in one sample sequenced in a study of CD8 T cells in Susac syndrome. RNA totalling about 0.45 to 1 ug underwent reverse transcription with random hexamers. TCRdb processed the immunoSEQ multiplex PCR reads anew with MiXCR; each CDR3 protein has one entry. There are some 450,000 distinct CDR3 sequences in the sample; more than 80% occur only once, and approximately 0.11% lies in the top ten. Input material: CD8+ T cells from PBMCs. The receptors here all came from a human donor with multiple sclerosis.

The V call is TRBV10-3, the J call TRBJ2-2; D is uncertain. CDR3 length equals 11 residues. Germline V CDR1 and CDR2: ENHRY, SYGVKD. The ends were cut back, 0 bases at V and 7 bases at J, with 0 bases in the middle. CDR3 nucleotide sequence: TGTGCCATCAGTGAGTCCGGGGAGCTGTTTTTT. Amino acid sequence: CAISESGELFF.

The gene calls are TRBV6-1 and TRBJ1-4; TRBD1 aligns across 8 bases. This CDR3 has 15 amino acids. Germline values: CDR1 MNHNS, CDR2 SASEGT. The ends lost 4 bases at V and 6 bases at J; junction bases unmatched: 7. CDR3 nucleotides: TGTGCCAGCAGTGTACTGACAGGGGAGGATGAAAAACTGTTTTTT. Translating gives CASSVLTGEDEKLFF.

The rearrangement uses TRBV12-3 or TRBV12-4 and TRBJ2-4, with unresolved D. The CDR3 covers 15 residues. V dropped 1 base and J dropped 5 bases, with 12 bases sitting between them. This CDR3 is CASSLGGFRENIQYF. The DNA for the CDR3 is TGTGCCAGCAGTTTAGGGGGTTTTAGGGAAAACATTCAGTACTTC.

This chain connects TRBV15 to TRBJ2-2; perhaps TRBD1 as D (6 bases). V lost 0 bases to trimming and J lost 4 bases, with 6 bases between them. The CDR3 spans 14 residues. Per germline, CDR1 LNHNV and CDR2 YYDKDF (reference sequence). Written as DNA, the CDR3 is TGTGCCACCAGCAGAGACAGGGGCACCGGGGAGCTGTTTTTT. This sequence encodes CATSRDRGTGELFF.

The rearrangement joins TRBV28 to TRBJ1-1, with 8 bases aligning to TRBD1. The CDR3 extends over 15 amino acids. V shed 5 bases and J 6 bases; nucleotides not matched to a gene: 11. The germline gives CDR1 MDHEN, CDR2 SYDVKM. CDR3 sequence reads: CASSRQGFGIPEAFF. CDR3 sequence (DNA): TGTGCCAGCAGTAGACAGGGGTTCGGTATTCCTGAAGCTTTCTTT.